What follows are 20 T cell receptor beta chains derived from one specimen sequenced in a study of blood T cell repertoires in COVID-19. The table came from immunoSEQ multiplex PCR; TCRdb's copy has only in-frame clones and leaves some out. The sample holds around 180,000 clones, more than 80% seen once. Sequencing used peripheral blood. These receptors all stem from a human donor in a cohort sampled during active COVID-19.

The chain recombines TRBV4-1 with TRBJ1-1; no firm D call. Germline CDR1 MGHRA, CDR2 YSYEKL. The V gene lost 4 bases and the J gene lost 2 bases, with 11 bases spanning the gap. This CDR3 is built from 14 residues. In nucleotides, the CDR3 is TGCGCCAGCAGCCCAAGCGTGGCCAACACTGAAGCTTTCTTT. This sequence encodes CASSPSVANTEAFF.

The rearrangement links TRBV7-9 to TRBJ1-2, with a weak D call TRBD1 (5 bases). The CDR3 sequence is 14 residues long. Germline loops: CDR1 SEHNR, CDR2 FQNEAQ (reference sequence). Trimming removed 5 bases at V and 8 bases at J, with 18 bases between. The CDR3 loop reads CASSPAPTAWGYTF. DNA of the CDR3: TGTGCCAGCAGCCCAGCCCCGACAGCCTGGGGCTACACCTTC. The full variable domain, its missing parts supplied by reference TRBV7-9 and TRBJ1-2, is DTGVSQNPRHKITKRGQNVTFRCDPISEHNRLYWYRQTLGQGPEFLTYFQNEAQLEKSRLLSDRFSAERPKGSFSTLEIQRTEQGDSAMYLCASSPAPTAWGYTFGSGTRLTVV.

This chain links TRBV7-9 with TRBJ1-1; TRBD1 matches at 7 bases. This CDR3 is built from 15 residues. After removal of 6 bases from V and 1 base from J, the junction contained 8 bases not matched to a gene. CDR1 SEHNR and CDR2 FQNEAQ come from the germline V gene (reference sequence). The CDR3 loop reads CASRTPGQKNTEAFF. The DNA for the CDR3 is TGTGCCAGCAGAACGCCGGGACAGAAGAACACTGAAGCTTTCTTT.

The chain links TRBV5-1 to TRBJ1-1; D not resolved. Germline lookup yields CDR1 SGHRS and CDR2 YFSETQ. The length of the CDR3 is 13 residues. V shed 1 base and J shed 7 bases, with 11 bases lying between them. In DNA, the CDR3 is TGCGCCAGCAGCTTGTTAGATAGAAGTGAAGCTTTCTTT. Translating it yields CASSLLDRSEAFF. The variable domain in full, completed from reference TRBV5-1 and TRBJ1-1, reads KAGVTQTPRYLIKTRGQQVTLSCSPISGHRSVSWYQQTPGQGLQFLFEYFSETQRNKGNFPGRFSGRQFSNSRSEMNVSTLELGDSALYLCASSLLDRSEAFFGQGTRLTVV.

J is TRBJ1-1 and V is TRBV7-6; no clear D. CDR3 length equals 13 residues. The germline gives CDR1 SGHVS, CDR2 FNYEAQ. V dropped 5 bases and J dropped 6 bases, with 13 bases sitting between them. CDR3 sequence: CASSRSTVAEAFF. CDR3 sequence (DNA): TGTGCCAGCAGCCGGAGCACTGTCGCTGAAGCTTTCTTT.

The V and J genes are TRBV4-2 and TRBJ2-1; 13 nucleotides match TRBD2. Germline trimming cut 3 bases from V and 4 bases from J; bases unmatched to any gene: 6. Germline V lookup: CDR1 LGHNA, CDR2 YNFKEQ. The CDR3 has 17 residues. CDR3 residues: CASSHDRLAGGYNEQFF. The CDR3, as DNA: TGTGCCAGCAGCCACGACAGACTAGCGGGGGGTTACAATGAGCAGTTCTTC.

The chain joins TRBV24-1 to TRBJ2-5; TRBD1 matches 11 bases. The CDR3 consists of 20 residues. The germline V gene has CDR1 KGHDR and CDR2 SFDVKD. V shed 4 bases, J shed 2 bases, and the junction held 17 bases outside the gene matches. CDR3 sequence (DNA): TGTGCCACCAGTGACCAGACCCAGCAAGGGACAGGGGGGCCTCAAGAGACCCAGTACTTC. Its translation: CATSDQTQQGTGGPQETQYF.

This rearrangement joins TRBV7-9 to TRBJ1-4; D is ambiguous. This CDR3 is built from 14 residues. Germline lookup yields CDR1 SEHNR and CDR2 FQNEAQ (reference sequence). V was pared by 2 bases and J by 7 bases, with 11 bases between. Written as DNA, the CDR3 is TGTGCCAGCAGCTTATCCTTGACACCTGAAAAACTGTTTTTT. Protein product: CASSLSLTPEKLFF.

The chain combines TRBV19 with TRBJ2-2; 7 nucleotides line up with TRBD1. This CDR3 contains 14 residues. The germline CDR1 and CDR2 sequences are LNHDA and SQIVND (reference sequence). V gave up 6 bases and J gave up 3 bases; unmatched junction bases: 4. The DNA of the CDR3 is TGTGCCAGTAGAAACACAGGGGACACCGGGGAGCTGTTTTTT. The encoded protein is CASRNTGDTGELFF.

This CDR3 reads CASSSGGSGNTIYF. For the CDR3, the DNA is TGTGCCAGCAGCTCGGGGGGCTCTGGAAACACCATATATTTT. The J gene is TRBJ1-3, the V gene TRBV6-5, with D maybe TRBD1 (5 bases). Looked up from germline, CDR1 is MNHEY and CDR2 is SVGAGI. V lost 6 bases, J lost 0 bases, and 9 bases lay in between. The CDR3 consists of 14 residues.

This chain links TRBV4-1 with TRBJ1-1; possibly TRBD1 for D (6 bases). The CDR3 consists of 17 residues. In germline, CDR1 is MGHRA, CDR2 YSYEKL. The ends were cut back, 0 bases at V and 0 bases at J, with 14 bases in the middle. In DNA, the CDR3 is TGCGCCAGCAGCCAAGAGTGGGCAACAGGGATGAACACTGAAGCTTTCTTT. Residues: CASSQEWATGMNTEAFF.

The chain has TRBV19 and TRBJ1-5; 9 bases line up with TRBD1. CDR3 size: 15 residues. Germline lookup yields CDR1 LNHDA and CDR2 SQIVND (reference sequence). The ends lost 5 bases at V and 2 bases at J; junction bases unmatched: 4. The CDR3 DNA reads TGTGCCAGTAGTCCGCGGGACAGGGGCAATCAGCCCCAGCATTTT. It specifies CASSPRDRGNQPQHF. The full variable domain, rest sourced from reference TRBV19 and TRBJ1-5, is DGGITQSPKYLFRKEGQNVTLSCEQNLNHDAMYWYRQDPGQGLRLIYYSQIVNDFQKGDIAEGYSVSREKKESFPLTVTSAQKNPTAFYLCASSPRDRGNQPQHFGDGTRLSIL.

The CDR3 sequence: CASSLTGATEAFF. Here the CDR3 DNA reads TGCGCCAGCAGCTTGACAGGGGCGACTGAAGCTTTCTTT. The gene calls are TRBV5-1 and TRBJ1-1, with 7 bases that match TRBD1. Per germline, CDR1 SGHRS and CDR2 YFSETQ. The CDR3 sequence is 13 residues long. V was clipped by 1 base and J by 5 bases; unmatched bases: 2. Full variable domain (outside the CDR3, taken from reference TRBV5-1 and TRBJ1-1): KAGVTQTPRYLIKTRGQQVTLSCSPISGHRSVSWYQQTPGQGLQFLFEYFSETQRNKGNFPGRFSGRQFSNSRSEMNVSTLELGDSALYLCASSLTGATEAFFGQGTRLTVV.

This chain joins TRBV20-1 and TRBJ2-1, with D possibly TRBD1 on 6 matching bases. From germline, CDR1 is DFQATT and CDR2 SNEGSKA (reference sequence). Trimming shortened V by 3 bases and J by 8 bases, and 20 bases separated the two germline ends. This CDR3 is 15 amino acids long. The CDR3 reads CSASSQGSMKDEQFF. The CDR3 coding sequence is TGCAGTGCTAGTAGCCAGGGGAGTATGAAGGATGAGCAGTTCTTC.

In nucleotides, the CDR3 is TGTGCCAGCAGCCGCGGGACGGTGAACACTGAAGCTTTCTTT. Its protein is CASSRGTVNTEAFF. The gene calls are TRBV3-1 (or the pseudogene TRBV3-2) and TRBJ1-1; D is perhaps TRBD1 (5 bases). The V gene's germline CDR1 is LGHDT and CDR2 YNNKEL (reference sequence). V was clipped by 4 bases and J by 0 bases, with 9 bases between them. The CDR3 extends over 14 amino acids.

The chain joins TRBV19 to TRBJ2-2; 10 bases map to TRBD1. CDR3 length: 18 amino acids. Germline V lookup: CDR1 LNHDA, CDR2 SQIVND (reference sequence). V was pared by 4 bases and J by 0 bases, with 8 bases of the junction left unmatched. The chain's CDR3 is CASSTQTGGLTNTGELFF. In DNA form, the CDR3 reads TGTGCCAGTAGTACCCAGACAGGGGGCTTGACGAACACCGGGGAGCTGTTTTTT.

The chain links TRBV10-2 to TRBJ2-5; 16 positions match TRBD2. Germline V CDR1 and CDR2: WSHSY, SAAADI. This CDR3 has 16 residues. The junction had 10 bases not matched to a gene; V was cut back by 6 bases and J by 9 bases. CDR3 DNA sequence: TGCGCCAGCAGGCATGGGACTAGCGGGGGGGGACAGGCCCAGTACTTC. Its translation is CASRHGTSGGGQAQYF.

The gene calls are TRBV5-1 and TRBJ2-3; TRBD2 agrees at 16 bases. The V and J ends lost 4 bases and 2 bases, in that order; junction bases with no gene match: 10. The V gene's germline CDR1 is SGHRS and CDR2 YFSETQ. This CDR3 has 19 amino acids. The CDR3 loop is CASSPPGLAGGPYTDTQYF. The CDR3 bases are TGCGCCAGCAGCCCTCCGGGACTAGCGGGGGGGCCTTACACAGATACGCAGTATTTT. Using reference TRBV5-1 and TRBJ2-3 for the parts outside the CDR3, the full variable domain is KAGVTQTPRYLIKTRGQQVTLSCSPISGHRSVSWYQQTPGQGLQFLFEYFSETQRNKGNFPGRFSGRQFSNSRSEMNVSTLELGDSALYLCASSPPGLAGGPYTDTQYFGPGTRLTVL.

The CDR3 sequence is CASSLTGQGDYEQYF. The CDR3 DNA reads TGCGCCAGCAGCTTGACGGGACAGGGGGACTACGAGCAGTACTTC. This chain links TRBV5-1 with TRBJ2-7; 11 bases agree with TRBD1. In germline, CDR1 is SGHRS, CDR2 YFSETQ. The CDR3 has 15 amino acids. V dropped 1 base and J dropped 3; count of bases not matched to a gene: 3.

The chain combines TRBV3-1 (or the pseudogene TRBV3-2) with TRBJ2-4; 15 bases are a match to TRBD2. Germline V gene sequence: CDR1 LGHDT, CDR2 YNNKEL (reference sequence). After removal of 4 bases from V and 2 bases from J, the junction contained 6 bases not matched to a gene. The CDR3 is made up of 18 amino acids. For the CDR3, the DNA is TGTGCCAGCAGCCCGCTTGGACTAGCGGGGGGGCCCAAAAACATTCAGTACTTC. This codes for CASSPLGLAGGPKNIQYF.